The 27 T cell receptor beta chains listed next were all sequenced from one sample in a study of cytomegalovirus exposure and HLA in healthy donors. With 60 Vbeta and 13 Jbeta primers, the PCR was carried out. Measured with immunoSEQ multiplex PCR; TCRdb has only the in-frame clones, and not every one. The sample lists about 300,000 clones, about nine tenths occurring once. Material: PBMCs. Receptors originate from a man in his forties in good health and CMV-seropositive.

This chain joins TRBV7-2 and TRBJ2-1; D gene unclear. The CDR3 runs 15 residues. Looked up from germline, CDR1 is SGHTA and CDR2 is FQGNSA. Between the trimmed V and J ends, which lost 1 base and 5 bases, there was a span of 12 bases. For the CDR3, the DNA is TGTGCCAGCAGCTTAGGTCCGTTTAGCAACAATGAGCAGTTCTTC. Protein sequence: CASSLGPFSNNEQFF. The full variable domain, rest sourced from reference TRBV7-2 and TRBJ2-1, is GAGVSQSPSNKVTEKGKDVELRCDPISGHTALYWYRQSLGQGLEFLIYFQGNSAPDKSGLPSDRFSAERTGGSVSTLTIQRTQQEDSAVYLCASSLGPFSNNEQFFGPGTRLTVL.

This chain links TRBV5-4 with TRBJ1-5; D gene unclear. The CDR3 consists of 15 residues. V was clipped by 5 bases and J by 4 bases, with 16 bases between them. The germline gives CDR1 SGHNT, CDR2 YYREEE (reference sequence). The CDR3 spells CASRVGTDPNQPQHF. For the CDR3, the DNA is TGTGCCAGCAGGGTAGGAACAGACCCTAATCAGCCCCAGCATTTT.

V gene TRBV27 combines with J gene TRBJ2-5, with 8 positions matching TRBD1. The V segment lost 5 bases and the J segment 0 bases; nucleotides outside the gene matches: 5. Germline V gene sequence: CDR1 MNHEY, CDR2 SMNVEV (reference sequence). This CDR3 contains 15 residues. The DNA for the CDR3 is TGTGCCAGCAGTCAACGACAGGGGAACCAAGAGACCCAGTACTTC. This translates into CASSQRQGNQETQYF.

This clone was seen just once. An end of the junction differs from the germline gene, which may be a read error. This chain joins TRBV5-1 and TRBJ1-5, with TRBD1 matching over 7 bases. CDR3 size: 14 residues. CDR1 SGHRS and CDR2 YFSETQ come from the germline V gene. CDR3 bases: TGCGCCAGCAGTACAGGGGAAGGTGGTCAGCTCCAGCATTTT. It specifies CASSTGEGGQLQHF.

CDR3 loop: CASQGGGSGRGSYEQYF. The CDR3 DNA is TGCGCCAGCCAAGGGGGGGGTAGCGGGAGAGGATCCTACGAGCAGTACTTC. The chain recombines TRBV5-1 with TRBJ2-7; 9 nucleotides match TRBD2. This CDR3 comprises 17 residues. Germline trimming cut 7 bases from V and 1 base from J; bases unmatched to any gene: 15. The V gene's germline CDR1 is SGHRS and CDR2 YFSETQ.

V gene TRBV27 combines with J gene TRBJ2-2, with D maybe TRBD1 (7 bases). CDR1 is MNHEY and CDR2 is SMNVEV in the germline V gene (reference sequence). The CDR3 is 16 amino acids. V dropped 5 bases and J dropped 4 bases, with 17 bases sitting between them. The CDR3 sequence: CASSPPGRGVTGELFF. In nucleotides, the CDR3 is TGTGCCAGCAGTCCCCCGGGCAGGGGGGTCACCGGGGAGCTGTTTTTT.

The rearrangement joins TRBV5-6 to TRBJ2-7, with D possibly TRBD1 on 5 matching bases. This CDR3 contains 14 residues. Between the trimmed V and J ends, which lost 1 base and 4 bases, there was a span of 12 bases. Germline V gene lookup returns CDR1 SGHDT and CDR2 YYEEEE. The CDR3 bases are TGTGCCAGCAGCTTGACAGGACACCAATACGAGCAGTACTTC. This sequence encodes CASSLTGHQYEQYF.

The CDR3 is CASSLEAEGFAFF. The CDR3 nucleotides are TGTGCCAGCAGTTTAGAGGCGGAGGGGTTCGCTTTCTTT. The chain employs TRBV27 and TRBJ1-1; D might be TRBD1 (5 bases). The CDR3 is 13 residues long. Germline assignment: CDR1 MNHEY and CDR2 SMNVEV (reference sequence). Deletions cut 2 bases from V and 11 bases from J, with 15 bases between.

The V and J genes are TRBV14 and TRBJ2-7, with 11 nucleotides matching TRBD1. Germline V gene sequence: CDR1 SGHDN, CDR2 FVKESK. The CDR3 spans 17 residues. J lost 3 bases, V lost 7 bases, and 14 bases had no gene match. CDR3 amino acids: CASTPGVRDRGFYEQYF. The CDR3 coding sequence is TGTGCCAGCACCCCGGGTGTTCGGGACAGGGGGTTCTACGAGCAGTACTTC. Filled out from reference TRBV14 and TRBJ2-7, the complete variable domain reads EAGVTQFPSHSVIEKGQTVTLRCDPISGHDNLYWYRRVMGKEIKFLLHFVKESKQDESGMPNNRFLAERTGGTYSTLKVQPAELEDSGVYFCASTPGVRDRGFYEQYFGPGTRLTVT.

V gene TRBV5-6 combines with J gene TRBJ2-1, with D unclear. Trimming shortened V by 0 bases and J by 2 bases, and 6 bases separated the two germline ends. Per the germline V gene, CDR1 is SGHDT and CDR2 is YYEEEE. CDR3 size: 14 residues. This CDR3 reads CASSLELPYNEQFF. The CDR3 DNA follows: TGTGCCAGCAGCTTGGAACTACCCTACAATGAGCAGTTCTTC.

This clone was counted once. This sequence joins TRBV18 and TRBJ2-7; a possible D gene is TRBD2 (5 bases). The length of the CDR3 is 16 residues. Per germline, CDR1 KGHSH and CDR2 LQKENI. Trimming left V 4 bases short and J 2 bases short, with 18 bases between. CDR3 protein: CASSLRLDPRAYEQYF. CDR3 in DNA: TGTGCCAGCTCACTCCGCCTTGACCCGCGGGCCTACGAGCAGTACTTC.

V and J are TRBV11-3 and TRBJ1-1, with D tentatively TRBD1 (5 bases). V was shortened by 6 bases and J by 4 bases, with 12 bases between the two germline ends. The CDR3 extends over 13 amino acids. The germline V gene encodes CDR1 SGHNT and CDR2 YENEEA. As DNA, the CDR3 is TGTGCCAGCAGAGAATCGGGGGGCACTGAAGCTTTCTTT. Translated: CASRESGGTEAFF.

Remarks on this clone: This sample includes further DNA sequences coding for the same CDR3. The gene calls are TRBV5-1 and TRBJ2-7, with TRBD1 matching over 7 bases. CDR1 is SGHRS and CDR2 is YFSETQ in the germline V gene. This CDR3 region has 14 residues. V was clipped by 2 bases and J by 0 bases; unmatched bases: 2. The CDR3 DNA sequence: TGCGCCAGCAGCTTAGCAGGGGGCTCCTACGAGCAGTACTTC. Its protein product is CASSLAGGSYEQYF.

The rearrangement links TRBV13 to TRBJ1-5; 7 bases agree with TRBD1. Losses at the gene ends were 5 bases for V and 7 bases for J; bases not matched to a gene: 8. Germline loops: CDR1 PRHDT, CDR2 FYEKMQ (reference sequence). CDR3 length equals 14 residues. Here the CDR3 DNA reads TGTGCCAGCAGCCAGGGACAGCGACTACAGCCCCAGCATTTT. This sequence encodes CASSQGQRLQPQHF.

V usage is TRBV21-1 and J usage is TRBJ1-1; the D call TRBD1 from the table was never checked on the DNA. TRBV21-1 is a pseudogene. The CDR3 consists of 15 residues. The CDR3 nucleotides read TGTGCCAGCAGCAAAGACTTAAGGGGGAACACTGAAGCTTTCTTT. This translates into CASSKDLRGNTEAFF.

A few counts support this clone. The chain employs TRBV4-1 and TRBJ1-1; D is perhaps TRBD1 (5 bases). This CDR3 is 12 amino acids long. Germline V gene lookup returns CDR1 MGHRA and CDR2 YSYEKL. Trimming took 0 bases from V and 11 from J, leaving 10 bases between them. The CDR3: CASSQERQGAFF. The CDR3 DNA is TGCGCCAGCAGCCAAGAACGGCAGGGTGCTTTCTTT.

The chain couples TRBV29-1 to TRBJ2-2; D might be TRBD1 (5 bases). The CDR3 consists of 12 residues. Trimming removed 4 bases at V and 4 bases at J, with 7 bases between. The germline V gene has CDR1 SQVTM and CDR2 ANQGSEA. CDR3 coding DNA: TGCAGCGTTGGACAGAGCACCGGGGAGCTGTTTTTT. This translates into CSVGQSTGELFF.

V and J are TRBV4-1 and TRBJ2-7; D is perhaps TRBD2 (6 bases). CDR1 and CDR2 (germline): MGHRA, YSYEKL. The CDR3 contains 15 residues. V was trimmed by 1 base and J by 6 bases, leaving 16 bases between them. The CDR3 region is CASSQGRVTRGEQYF. The CDR3 nucleotides read TGCGCCAGCAGCCAAGGGAGGGTTACCCGCGGCGAGCAGTACTTC.

V usage is TRBV28 and J usage is TRBJ1-5; D is possibly TRBD1 (6 bases). The V gene's germline CDR1 is MDHEN and CDR2 SYDVKM. Trimming took off 6 bases at V and 2 bases at J, with 23 bases between the two ends. This CDR3 contains 18 residues. CDR3 amino acids: CASRTYRDTPKGNQPQHF. The CDR3 DNA sequence: TGTGCCAGCAGAACTTACCGGGACACCCCGAAGGGCAATCAGCCCCAGCATTTT.

In this sample, this clone turned up once. The V call is TRBV11-2, the J call TRBJ1-5; TRBD1 agrees at 7 bases. Germline CDR1 SGHAT, CDR2 FQNNGV. The CDR3 is 14 residues long. V shed 5 bases, J shed 4 bases, and the junction held 5 bases outside the gene matches. CDR3 residues: CASSGLTGNQPQHF. CDR3 coding DNA: TGTGCCAGCAGCGGTCTGACAGGGAATCAGCCCCAGCATTTT.

About this clone itself: A junction boundary mismatches the germline segment, possibly from a read error. The gene calls are TRBV7-9 and TRBJ2-1; D ambiguous. Germline CDR1 is SEHNR and CDR2 is FQNEAQ (reference sequence). The length of the CDR3 is 13 residues. CDR3 region: CSSTLPPGNEQFF. The CDR3 region has the DNA TGTTCCAGCACCCTCCCCCCCGGGAATGAGCAGTTCTTC.

V and J are TRBV11-2 and TRBJ2-3, with TRBD1 matching 8 bases. J was trimmed by 2 bases and V by 1 base; bases with no gene match: 5. Germline V gene lookup returns CDR1 SGHAT and CDR2 FQNNGV. CDR3 length: 16 amino acids. The CDR3 sequence: CASSLAGGGITDTQYF. The CDR3 nucleotides are TGTGCCAGCAGCTTAGCAGGGGGCGGGATCACAGATACGCAGTATTTT.

This chain joins TRBV27 and TRBJ2-7; TRBD2 agrees at 9 bases. With 4 bases clipped from V and 5 bases from J, the junction kept 3 bases outside the gene matches. The CDR3 runs to 13 residues. Looked up from germline, CDR1 is MNHEY and CDR2 is SMNVEV (reference sequence). The CDR3 nucleotides are TGTGCCAGCAGTTCTAGCGGGATAAACGAGCAGTACTTC. The encoded protein is CASSSSGINEQYF.

The chain is built from TRBV6-5 and TRBJ1-5; 7 bases are a match to TRBD1. The CDR3 consists of 15 residues. V shed 8 bases and J 4 bases; nucleotides not matched to a gene: 11. Per germline, CDR1 MNHEY and CDR2 SVGAGI. CDR3 amino acids: CASAKQGIRNQPQHF. The CDR3 DNA sequence: TGTGCCAGCGCCAAACAGGGGATTCGGAATCAGCCCCAGCATTTT.

The chain recombines TRBV19 with TRBJ1-5; 9 nucleotides line up with TRBD1. After removal of 1 base from V and 3 bases from J, the junction contained 7 bases not matched to a gene. Germline values: CDR1 LNHDA, CDR2 SQIVND (reference sequence). The CDR3 extends over 17 amino acids. CDR3: CASSIGSGQGHNQPQHF. CDR3 in DNA: TGTGCCAGTAGTATAGGATCCGGACAGGGGCACAATCAGCCCCAGCATTTT.

The V and J genes are TRBV5-4 and TRBJ2-7; 9 bases agree with TRBD1. V lost 4 bases and J lost 5; bases outside the gene matches: 10. This CDR3 has 15 amino acids. CDR1 SGHNT and CDR2 YYREEE come from the germline V gene (reference sequence). CDR3 DNA: TGTGCCAGCAGCCGACCGGGACAGGGAGCCAACGAGCAGTACTTC. Translation: CASSRPGQGANEQYF.

In its sample, this clone was seen a few times. The CDR3 nucleotides are TGTGCCAGCAGCTTGGACCCAGGGCTCACCGCTGGCTACACCTTC. Translation: CASSLDPGLTAGYTF. V usage is TRBV5-5 and J usage is TRBJ1-2; tentative D call: TRBD1 (5 bases). This CDR3 has 15 amino acids. Trimming took off 0 bases at V and 7 bases at J, with 16 bases between the two ends. Per the germline V gene, CDR1 is SGHKS and CDR2 is YYEKEE (reference sequence). Full variable domain (remainder filled in from reference TRBV5-5 and TRBJ1-2): DAGVTQSPTHLIKTRGQQVTLRCSPISGHKSVSWYQQVLGQGPQFIFQYYEKEERGRGNFPDRFSARQFPNYSSELNVNALLLGDSALYLCASSLDPGLTAGYTFGSGTRLTVV.